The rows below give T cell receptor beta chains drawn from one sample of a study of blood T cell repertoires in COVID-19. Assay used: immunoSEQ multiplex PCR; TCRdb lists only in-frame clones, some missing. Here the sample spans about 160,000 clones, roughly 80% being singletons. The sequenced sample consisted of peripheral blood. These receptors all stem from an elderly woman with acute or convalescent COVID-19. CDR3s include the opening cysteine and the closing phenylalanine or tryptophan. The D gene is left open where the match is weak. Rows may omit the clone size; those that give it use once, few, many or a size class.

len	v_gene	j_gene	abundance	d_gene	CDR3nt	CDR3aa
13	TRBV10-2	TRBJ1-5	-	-	TGCGCCAGCAGTGCAGACACTAATCAGCCCCAGCATTTT	CASSADTNQPQHF
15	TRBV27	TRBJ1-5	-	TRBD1	TGTGCCAGCAGTTTAGAGGGGGCGCGGAATCAGCCCCAGCATTTT	CASSLEGARNQPQHF
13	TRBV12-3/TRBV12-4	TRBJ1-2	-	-	TGTGCCAGCAGTGACCGAGGAGGCTATGGCTACACCTTC	CASSDRGGYGYTF
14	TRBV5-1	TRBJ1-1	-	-	TGCGCCAGCAGCCAAATTTCAGGGAACACTGAAGCTTTCTTT	CASSQISGNTEAFF
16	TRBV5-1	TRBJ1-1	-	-	TGCGCCAGCAGCTTCATCGGACAAACCAAGAACACTGAAGCTTTCTTT	CASSFIGQTKNTEAFF
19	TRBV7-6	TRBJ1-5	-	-	TGTGCCAGCAGCTTAAGTCCGGGACAAGGCCCTAAGTGGAATCAGCCCCAGCATTTT	CASSLSPGQGPKWNQPQHF
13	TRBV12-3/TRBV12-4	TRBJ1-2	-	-	TGTGCCAGCACAAACCGGGGGAACTATGGCTACACCTTC	CASTNRGNYGYTF
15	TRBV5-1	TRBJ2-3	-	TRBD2	TGCGCCAGCAGCCCAGTAGCGGGGGGTTCAGATACGCAGTATTTT	CASSPVAGGSDTQYF
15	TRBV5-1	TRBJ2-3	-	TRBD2	TGCGCCAGCAGCTCAGTAGCGGGGGACACAGATACGCAGTATTTT	CASSSVAGDTDTQYF
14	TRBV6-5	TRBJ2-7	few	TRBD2	TGTGCCAGCAGCCAGGGACTAGCGTATTCCGAGCAGTACTTC	CASSQGLAYSEQYF
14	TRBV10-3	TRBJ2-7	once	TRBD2	TGTGCCATCAGTGTGCGGGAGGGCGTCTACGAGCAGTACTTC	CAISVREGVYEQYF
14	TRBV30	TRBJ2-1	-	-	TGTGCCTGGAGTGGGGGGCTCACCTACAATGAGCAGTTCTTC	CAWSGGLTYNEQFF
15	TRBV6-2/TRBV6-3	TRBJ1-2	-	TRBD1	TGTGCCAGCAGTTACGGTTCGACAGGGAACTATGGCTACACCTTC	CASSYGSTGNYGYTF
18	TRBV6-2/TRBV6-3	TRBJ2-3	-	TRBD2	TGTGCCAGCAGTTACCTATCGGGACTAGCGGAAAGCACAGATACGCAGTATTTT	CASSYLSGLAESTDTQYF
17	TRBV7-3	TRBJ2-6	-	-	TGTGCCAGCAGCTTGGAGGTTGGAGGGTCTGGGGCCAACGTCCTGACTTTC	CASSLEVGGSGANVLTF
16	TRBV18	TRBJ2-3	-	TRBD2	TGTGCCAGCTCACCACTCATTGGACTAGCCACAGATACGCAGTATTTT	CASSPLIGLATDTQYF
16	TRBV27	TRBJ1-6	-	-	TGTGCCAGCAGTGTCTCGACACGAACTCGGCATTCACCCCTCCACTTT	CASSVSTRTRHSPLHF
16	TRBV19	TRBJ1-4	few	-	TGTGCCAGTAGTGCCCCGAGAGGGGGGGTCGGTGAAAAACTGTTTTTT	CASSAPRGGVGEKLFF
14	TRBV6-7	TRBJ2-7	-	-	TGTGCCAGCAGTTTCCAGGCTCCCGCCTACGAGCAGTACTTC	CASSFQAPAYEQYF
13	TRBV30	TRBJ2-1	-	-	TGTGCCTGGAGTGTAAGGCAGGACAATGAGCAGTTCTTC	CAWSVRQDNEQFF
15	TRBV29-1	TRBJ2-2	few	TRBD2	TGCAGCGTTTCAGGACTAGCGGGAGTCCCCGGGGAGCTGTTTTTT	CSVSGLAGVPGELFF
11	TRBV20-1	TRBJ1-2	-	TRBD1	TGCAGTGCTACAGGGGGCGCGGGCTACACCTTC	CSATGGAGYTF
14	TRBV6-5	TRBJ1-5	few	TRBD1	TGTGCCAGCAGTTACGGACAGGGCAATCAGCCCCAGCATTTT	CASSYGQGNQPQHF
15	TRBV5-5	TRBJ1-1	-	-	TGTGCCAGCAGCTCCCGGGGGGAGGGTTCGGCTGAAGCTTTCTTT	CASSSRGEGSAEAFF
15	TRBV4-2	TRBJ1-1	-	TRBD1	TGTGCCAGCAGCCAAGACGGGACAGGGCTGGCTGAAGCTTTCTTT	CASSQDGTGLAEAFF
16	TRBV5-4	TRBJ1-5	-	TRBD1	TGTGCCAGCAGCTACACACCGGGACAGCGTAATCAGCCCCAGCATTTT	CASSYTPGQRNQPQHF
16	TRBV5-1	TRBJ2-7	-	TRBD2	TGCGCCAGCAGCTTGGCCCCGGGACTAGCGGTTTACGAGCAGTACTTC	CASSLAPGLAVYEQYF
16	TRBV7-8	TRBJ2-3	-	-	TGTGCCAGCAGCTTAGTCCTAGCTCTTGGTGCGTATACGCAGTATTTT	CASSLVLALGAYTQYF
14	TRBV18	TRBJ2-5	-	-	TGTGCCAGCTCACCGACTAGAAGCCAAGAGACCCAGTACTTC	CASSPTRSQETQYF
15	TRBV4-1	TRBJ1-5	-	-	TGCGCCAGCAGCCAAGGGCAGGTTAGCAATCAGCCCCAGCATTTT	CASSQGQVSNQPQHF
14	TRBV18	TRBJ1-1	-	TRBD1	TGTGCCAGCTCTCAAGGGACAGCCAACACTGAAGCTTTCTTT	CASSQGTANTEAFF
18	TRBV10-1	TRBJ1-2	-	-	TGCGCCAGCAGTGAGTCCCGACATGATTGTTTACTGGACTATGGCTACACCTTC	CASSESRHDCLLDYGYTF
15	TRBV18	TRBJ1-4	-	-	TGTGCCAGCTCACCAGCGGCGGCAGAAAATGAAAAACTGTTTTTT	CASSPAAAENEKLFF
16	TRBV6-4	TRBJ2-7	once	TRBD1	TGTGCCAGCAGTGACTCCGCGCGAGGGGGCGCGTACGAGCAGTACTTC	CASSDSARGGAYEQYF
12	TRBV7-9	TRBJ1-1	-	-	TGTGCCAGCAGTCGGTTAGACACTGAAGCTTTCTTT	CASSRLDTEAFF
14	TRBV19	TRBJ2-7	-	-	TGTGCCAGTAGAGACAGGGCGGGGCCCTACGAGCAGTACTTC	CASRDRAGPYEQYF
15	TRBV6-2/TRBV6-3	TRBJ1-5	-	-	TGTGCCAGCAGTAACGGCAGACATAGCAATCAGCCCCAGCATTTT	CASSNGRHSNQPQHF
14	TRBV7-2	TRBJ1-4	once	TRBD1	TGTGCCAGCAGCTGGGGACAGGGAATTGAAAAACTGTTTTTT	CASSWGQGIEKLFF
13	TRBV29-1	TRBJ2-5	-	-	TGCAGCGTTGATACGGAGAACCAAGAGACCCAGTACTTC	CSVDTENQETQYF
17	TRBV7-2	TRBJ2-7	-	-	TGTGCCAGCAGCCTACGGACCGACAGTTCCCTATCCTACGAGCAGTACTTC	CASSLRTDSSLSYEQYF
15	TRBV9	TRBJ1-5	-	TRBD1	TGTGCCAGCACGACAACAGGGGATAGCAATCAGCCCCAGCATTTT	CASTTTGDSNQPQHF
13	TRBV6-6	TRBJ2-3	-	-	TGTGCCAGCGACGCAGGGAGCACAGATACGCAGTATTTT	CASDAGSTDTQYF
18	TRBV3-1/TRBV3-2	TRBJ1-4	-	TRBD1	TGTGCCAGCAGCCAAGGGACTCGGACAGGGGTCACTAATGAAAAACTGTTTTTT	CASSQGTRTGVTNEKLFF
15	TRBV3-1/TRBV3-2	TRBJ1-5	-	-	TGTGCCAGCAGCCAAGGGGCGGGGGCAGGTCAGCCCCAGCATTTT	CASSQGAGAGQPQHF
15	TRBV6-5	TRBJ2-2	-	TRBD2	TGTGCCAGCAGTTGGATAGCGGGCTTTCCCGGGGAGCTGTTTTTT	CASSWIAGFPGELFF
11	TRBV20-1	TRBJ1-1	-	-	TGCAGTGCTCCTTACAGGACTGAAGCTTTCTTT	CSAPYRTEAFF
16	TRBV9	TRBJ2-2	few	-	TGTGCCAGCAGCGCCCGGCCCTCGGGGGAAACCGGGGAGCTGTTTTTT	CASSARPSGETGELFF
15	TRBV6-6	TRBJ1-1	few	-	TGTGCCAGCAGTTACCCCGCAGGATTGAACACTGAAGCTTTCTTT	CASSYPAGLNTEAFF
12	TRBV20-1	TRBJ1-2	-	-	TGCAGTGCTAGTATGCAGGACTATGGCTACACCTTC	CSASMQDYGYTF
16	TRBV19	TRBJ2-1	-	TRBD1	TGTGCCAGTAGGACGGACAGGGGGCATTACTACAATGAGCAGTTCTTC	CASRTDRGHYYNEQFF
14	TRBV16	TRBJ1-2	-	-	TGTGCCAGCAGCCATTCCCAGGGGAACTATGGCTACACCTTC	CASSHSQGNYGYTF
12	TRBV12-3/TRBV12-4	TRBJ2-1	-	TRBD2	TGTGCCAGCAGTTTAGTAGCGGGAGGGCCAATCTTC	CASSLVAGGPIF
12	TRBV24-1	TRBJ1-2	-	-	TGTGCCACCAGTGAACGGGGGTATGGCTACACCTTC	CATSERGYGYTF
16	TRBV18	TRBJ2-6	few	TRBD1	TGTGCCAGCTCACCACAGGGGGCGGCTGGGGCCAACGTCCTGACTTTC	CASSPQGAAGANVLTF
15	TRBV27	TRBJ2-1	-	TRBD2	TGTGCCAGCTCTCTTGAACTAGCGGGGAACAATGAGCAGTTCTTC	CASSLELAGNNEQFF
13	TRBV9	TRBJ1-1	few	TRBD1	TGTGCCAGCAGCGTCACAGGGGGCACTGAAGCTTTCTTT	CASSVTGGTEAFF
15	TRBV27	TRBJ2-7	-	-	TGTGCCAGCAGTTTACGGCGGAAAGGCCCCTACGAGCAGTACTTC	CASSLRRKGPYEQYF
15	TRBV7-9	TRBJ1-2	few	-	TGTGCCAGCAGCTTACAGTTTCCGGGATACTATGGCTACACCTTC	CASSLQFPGYYGYTF